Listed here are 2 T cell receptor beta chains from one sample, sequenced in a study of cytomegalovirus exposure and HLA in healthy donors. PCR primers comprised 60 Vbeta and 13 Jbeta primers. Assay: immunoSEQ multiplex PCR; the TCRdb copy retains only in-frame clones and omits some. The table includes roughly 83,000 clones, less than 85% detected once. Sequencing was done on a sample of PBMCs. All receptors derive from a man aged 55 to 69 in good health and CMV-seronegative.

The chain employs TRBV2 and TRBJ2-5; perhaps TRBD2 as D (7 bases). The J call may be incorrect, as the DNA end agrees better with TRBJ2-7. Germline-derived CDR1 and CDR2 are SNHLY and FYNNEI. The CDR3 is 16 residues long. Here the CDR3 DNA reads TGTGCCAGCATCGAGGGGGGGTTTAAAAAATCCTACGAGCAGTACTTC. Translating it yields CASIEGGFKKSYEQYF.

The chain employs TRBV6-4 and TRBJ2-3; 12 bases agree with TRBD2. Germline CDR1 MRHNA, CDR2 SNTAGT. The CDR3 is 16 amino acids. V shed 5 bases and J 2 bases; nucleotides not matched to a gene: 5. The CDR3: CASSTLAGGNTDTQYF. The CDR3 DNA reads TGTGCCAGCAGTACGCTAGCGGGGGGGAACACAGATACGCAGTATTTT.